A selection of T cell receptor beta chains follows, all from one sample in a study of blood T cells in healthy people across ages. Using its own MiXCR run on the 5' RACE reads, TCRdb lists one record per CDR3 protein. The table lists some 800,000 distinct CDR3 sequences, approximately 25% of them singletons. The sample was also linked to a second study, of T cells of mothers and their children.

The sample consisted of blood. These receptor sequences come from a boy between 10 and 17 years old in good health. Both conserved end residues are part of each CDR3. The order of the fields is clone size, V gene, D gene, J gene, CDR3 DNA, CDR3 protein. A D gene is named only where the DNA matches it firmly. Size values are once, few and many counts, or a class for expanded clones, and some rows have none.

clone_size: NA
v_call: TRBV6-5
d_call: TRBD1
j_call: TRBJ2-4
cdr3_nt: TGTGCCAGCAGTCCACAGGGGTTGGGCATTCAGTACTTC
cdr3_aa: CASSPQGLGIQYF

clone_size: few
v_call: TRBV24-1
d_call: NA
j_call: TRBJ2-3
cdr3_nt: TGTGCCACCAGTGATTTGGATGGGGATGTAGATACGCAGTATTTT
cdr3_aa: CATSDLDGDVDTQYF

clone_size: NA
v_call: TRBV6-6
d_call: NA
j_call: TRBJ1-5
cdr3_nt: TGTGCCAGCAGTTACGGGGATATTAGCAATCAGCCCCAGCATTTT
cdr3_aa: CASSYGDISNQPQHF

clone_size: NA
v_call: TRBV6-6
d_call: NA
j_call: TRBJ1-4
cdr3_nt: TGTGCCAGCAGTTACGTTTGGATTTTGCGGAGTGAAAAACTGTTTTTT
cdr3_aa: CASSYVWILRSEKLFF

clone_size: NA
v_call: TRBV25-1
d_call: NA
j_call: TRBJ1-4
cdr3_nt: TGTGCCAGCACCCATGGGGCCCTTGAAAAACTGTTTTTT
cdr3_aa: CASTHGALEKLFF

clone_size: NA
v_call: TRBV7-2
d_call: NA
j_call: TRBJ2-3
cdr3_nt: TGTGCCAGCAGCTTCGAGCCGGGAGATACGCAGTATTTT
cdr3_aa: CASSFEPGDTQYF

clone_size: NA
v_call: TRBV6-6
d_call: TRBD1
j_call: TRBJ1-1
cdr3_nt: TGTGCCAGCATAGGGGGACAGGGAGGGACTGAAGCTTTCTTT
cdr3_aa: CASIGGQGGTEAFF

clone_size: few
v_call: TRBV7-9
d_call: TRBD1
j_call: TRBJ1-1
cdr3_nt: TGTGCCAGCAGCCCAACGACAGGGGTCGAAGCTTTCTTT
cdr3_aa: CASSPTTGVEAFF

clone_size: few
v_call: TRBV7-2
d_call: TRBD1
j_call: TRBJ2-4
cdr3_nt: TGTGCCAGCAGCCTGTCCGGGACAGGGGCCCTGAGGAACATTCAGTACTTC
cdr3_aa: CASSLSGTGALRNIQYF

clone_size: few
v_call: TRBV20-1
d_call: TRBD1
j_call: TRBJ2-7
cdr3_nt: TGCAGTGCTAGAGTACTTATCGTGAGGGGGCAGGTGACCTACGAGCAGTACTTC
cdr3_aa: CSARVLIVRGQVTYEQYF

clone_size: few
v_call: TRBV2
d_call: TRBD1
j_call: TRBJ1-5
cdr3_nt: TGTGCCAGCCAACGTGGACAGGGCGGCAATCAGCCCCAGCATTTT
cdr3_aa: CASQRGQGGNQPQHF

clone_size: NA
v_call: TRBV2
d_call: NA
j_call: TRBJ2-5
cdr3_nt: TGTGCCAGCAGGGACCAACACGTTCAAGAGACCCAGTACTTC
cdr3_aa: CASRDQHVQETQYF

clone_size: NA
v_call: TRBV7-2
d_call: NA
j_call: TRBJ2-5
cdr3_nt: TGTGCCGGCAGCCCACAGGGGGGGAGACAAGAGACCCAGTACTTC
cdr3_aa: CAGSPQGGRQETQYF

clone_size: NA
v_call: TRBV29-1
d_call: TRBD2
j_call: TRBJ2-1
cdr3_nt: TGCAGCGTTGATCGAGCGGGGCAGTACAATGAGCAGTTCTTC
cdr3_aa: CSVDRAGQYNEQFF

clone_size: NA
v_call: TRBV15
d_call: NA
j_call: TRBJ1-5
cdr3_nt: TGTGCCACCAGCAGAGTTATTCGTGGATTCGTTCAGCCCCAGCATTTT
cdr3_aa: CATSRVIRGFVQPQHF

clone_size: NA
v_call: TRBV28
d_call: TRBD1
j_call: TRBJ1-4
cdr3_nt: TGTGCCAGCAGCTCGGACAGGGAGGGTGAAAAACTGTTTTTT
cdr3_aa: CASSSDREGEKLFF

clone_size: NA
v_call: TRBV6-6
d_call: NA
j_call: TRBJ2-3
cdr3_nt: TGTGCCAGCAGTTACACTTACACAGATACGCAGTATTTT
cdr3_aa: CASSYTYTDTQYF

clone_size: NA
v_call: TRBV7-8
d_call: TRBD1
j_call: TRBJ1-1
cdr3_nt: TGTGCCAGCAGCTTCAGACAGGGAGGTACTGAAGCTTTCTTT
cdr3_aa: CASSFRQGGTEAFF

clone_size: NA
v_call: TRBV7-2
d_call: NA
j_call: TRBJ2-4
cdr3_nt: TGTGCCAGCAGCCAAAGACCAGGGAGGGGGGCCAAAAACATTCAGTACTTC
cdr3_aa: CASSQRPGRGAKNIQYF

clone_size: few
v_call: TRBV5-1
d_call: NA
j_call: TRBJ1-6
cdr3_nt: TGCGCCAGCACCAAAGTGTCCACACCCCTCCACTTT
cdr3_aa: CASTKVSTPLHF

clone_size: NA
v_call: TRBV12-3/TRBV12-4
d_call: TRBD2
j_call: TRBJ2-1
cdr3_nt: TGTGCCAGCAGCCTCAGCGGGGGGTTGGACAATGAGCAGTTCTTC
cdr3_aa: CASSLSGGLDNEQFF

clone_size: NA
v_call: TRBV6-6
d_call: TRBD1
j_call: TRBJ2-1
cdr3_nt: TGTGCCAGCAGTTACGACTGGGACAGCTCCTACAATGAGCAGTTCTTC
cdr3_aa: CASSYDWDSSYNEQFF